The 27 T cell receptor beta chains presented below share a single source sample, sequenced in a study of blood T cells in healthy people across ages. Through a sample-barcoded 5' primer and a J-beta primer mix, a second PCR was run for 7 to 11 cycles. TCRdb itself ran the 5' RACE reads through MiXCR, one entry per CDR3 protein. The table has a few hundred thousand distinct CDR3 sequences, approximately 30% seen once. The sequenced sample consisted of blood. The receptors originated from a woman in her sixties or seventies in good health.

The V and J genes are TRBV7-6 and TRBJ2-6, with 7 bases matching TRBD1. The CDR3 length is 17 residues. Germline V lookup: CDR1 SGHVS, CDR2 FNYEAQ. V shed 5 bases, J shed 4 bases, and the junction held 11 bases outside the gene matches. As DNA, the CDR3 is TGTGCCAGCAGCGATAACAGGGGCCAAGGGGGGGCCAACGTCCTGACTTTC. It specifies CASSDNRGQGGANVLTF. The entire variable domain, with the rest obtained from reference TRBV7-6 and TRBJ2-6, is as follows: GAGVSQSPRYKVTKRGQDVALRCDPISGHVSLYWYRQALGQGPEFLTYFNYEAQQDKSGLPNDRFSAERPEGSISTLTIQRTEQRDSAMYRCASSDNRGQGGANVLTFGAGSRLTVL.

The CDR3 region is CASSLMEGETQYF. The DNA for the CDR3 is TGTGCCAGCAGTTTAATGGAGGGGGAGACCCAGTACTTC. The chain recombines TRBV6-2 or TRBV6-3 with TRBJ2-5; a possible D gene is TRBD2 (6 bases). V was trimmed by 4 bases and J by 5 bases, leaving 11 bases between them. Germline V gene data show CDR1 as MNHEY and CDR2 as SVGEGT. The CDR3 is made up of 13 amino acids.

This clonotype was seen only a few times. Here the CDR3 DNA reads TGCAGTGCTGGCCTAGCGGACGAGCAGTACTTC. Amino acids: CSAGLADEQYF. The gene calls are TRBV20-1 and TRBJ2-7; 7 bases agree with TRBD2. Trimming cost V 5 bases and J 5 bases; bases outside gene matches: 3. CDR1 DFQATT and CDR2 SNEGSKA come from the germline V gene (reference sequence). The CDR3 consists of 11 residues.

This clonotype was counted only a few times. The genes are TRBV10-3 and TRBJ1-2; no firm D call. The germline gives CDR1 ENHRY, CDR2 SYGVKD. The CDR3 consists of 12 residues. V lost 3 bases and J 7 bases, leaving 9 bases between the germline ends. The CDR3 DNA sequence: TGTGCCATCAGTGAAAAGGGTACTGGCTACACCTTC. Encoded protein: CAISEKGTGYTF.

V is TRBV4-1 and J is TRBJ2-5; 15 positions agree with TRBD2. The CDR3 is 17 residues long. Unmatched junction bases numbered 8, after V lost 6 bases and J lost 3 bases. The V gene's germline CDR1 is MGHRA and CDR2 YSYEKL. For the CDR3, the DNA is TGCGCCAGCAGTAGTTCCGGGACTAGCGGGGGGAAAGAGACCCAGTACTTC. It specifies CASSSSGTSGGKETQYF.

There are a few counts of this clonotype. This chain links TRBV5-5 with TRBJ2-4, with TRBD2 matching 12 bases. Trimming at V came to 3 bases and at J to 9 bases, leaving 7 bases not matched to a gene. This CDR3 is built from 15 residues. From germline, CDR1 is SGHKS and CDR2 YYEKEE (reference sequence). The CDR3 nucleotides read TGTGCCAGCAGCTCTAGCGGGGGGGCCACGGGCATTCAGTACTTC. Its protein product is CASSSSGGATGIQYF.

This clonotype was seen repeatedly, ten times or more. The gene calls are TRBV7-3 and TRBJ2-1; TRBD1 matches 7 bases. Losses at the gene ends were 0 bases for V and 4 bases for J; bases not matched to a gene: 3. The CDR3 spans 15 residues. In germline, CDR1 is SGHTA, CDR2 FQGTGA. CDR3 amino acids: CASSLTGDSYNEQFF. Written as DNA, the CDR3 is TGTGCCAGCAGCTTAACAGGGGACAGTTACAATGAGCAGTTCTTC.

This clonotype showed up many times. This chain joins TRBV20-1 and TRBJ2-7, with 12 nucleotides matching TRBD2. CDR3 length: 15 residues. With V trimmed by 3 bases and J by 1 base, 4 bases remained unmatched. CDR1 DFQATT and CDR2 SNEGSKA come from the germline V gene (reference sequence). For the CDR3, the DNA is TGCAGTGCTAGGAGACTAGCGGGGGAGTCCTACGAGCAGTACTTC. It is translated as CSARRLAGESYEQYF.

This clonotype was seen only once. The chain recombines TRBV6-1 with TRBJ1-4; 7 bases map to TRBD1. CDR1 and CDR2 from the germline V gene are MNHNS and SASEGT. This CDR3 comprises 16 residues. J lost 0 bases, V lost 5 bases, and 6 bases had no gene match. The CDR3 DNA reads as TGTGCCAGCAGTCCCTGGGACAGCACAACTAATGAAAAACTGTTTTTT. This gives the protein CASSPWDSTTNEKLFF.

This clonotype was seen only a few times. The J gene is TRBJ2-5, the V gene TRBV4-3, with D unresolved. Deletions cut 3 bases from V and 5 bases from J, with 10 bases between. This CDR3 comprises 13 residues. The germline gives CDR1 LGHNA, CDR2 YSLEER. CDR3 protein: CASSQAHSETQYF. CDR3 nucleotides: TGCGCCAGCAGCCAGGCCCACTCTGAGACCCAGTACTTC.

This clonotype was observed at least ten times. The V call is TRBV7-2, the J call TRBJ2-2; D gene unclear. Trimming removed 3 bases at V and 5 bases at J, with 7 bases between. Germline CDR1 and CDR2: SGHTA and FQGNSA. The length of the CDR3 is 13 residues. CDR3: CASSLRPTGELFF. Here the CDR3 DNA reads TGTGCCAGCAGCTTGCGGCCGACCGGGGAGCTGTTTTTT.

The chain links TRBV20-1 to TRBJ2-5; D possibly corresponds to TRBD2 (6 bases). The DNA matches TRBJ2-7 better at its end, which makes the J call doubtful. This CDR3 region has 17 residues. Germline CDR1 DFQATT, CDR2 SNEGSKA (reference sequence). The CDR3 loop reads CSASGGITGFSNYEQYF. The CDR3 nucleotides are TGCAGTGCTAGCGGGGGAATCACAGGATTCTCAAACTACGAGCAGTACTTC.

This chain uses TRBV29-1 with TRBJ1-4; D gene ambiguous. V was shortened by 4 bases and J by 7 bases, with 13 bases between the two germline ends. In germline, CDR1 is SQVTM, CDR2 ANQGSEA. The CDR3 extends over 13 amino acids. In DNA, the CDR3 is TGCAGCGTTGGCCTCCGGGGTGGTGAAAAACTGTTTTTT. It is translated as CSVGLRGGEKLFF.

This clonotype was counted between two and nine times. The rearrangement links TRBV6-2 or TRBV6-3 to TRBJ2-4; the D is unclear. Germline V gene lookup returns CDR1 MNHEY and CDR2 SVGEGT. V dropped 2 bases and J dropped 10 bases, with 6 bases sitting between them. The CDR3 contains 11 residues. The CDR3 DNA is TGTGCCAGCAGTTACGAAGGGATTCAGTACTTC. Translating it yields CASSYEGIQYF.

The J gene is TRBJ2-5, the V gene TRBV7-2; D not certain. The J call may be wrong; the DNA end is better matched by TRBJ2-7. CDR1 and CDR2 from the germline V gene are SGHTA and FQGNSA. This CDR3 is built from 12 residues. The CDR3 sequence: CASSLKLYEQYF. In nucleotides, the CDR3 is TGTGCCAGCAGCTTAAAGCTCTACGAGCAGTACTTC.

CDR3 DNA: TGCAGTGCTAGAGCTCCGGGACAGGGGGGTCTCGAGCAGTACTTC. This sequence encodes CSARAPGQGGLEQYF. The V and J genes are TRBV20-1 and TRBJ2-7; TRBD1 matches at 11 bases. V shed 1 base and J 6 bases; nucleotides not matched to a gene: 8. The CDR3 consists of 15 residues. CDR1 DFQATT and CDR2 SNEGSKA come from the germline V gene (reference sequence).

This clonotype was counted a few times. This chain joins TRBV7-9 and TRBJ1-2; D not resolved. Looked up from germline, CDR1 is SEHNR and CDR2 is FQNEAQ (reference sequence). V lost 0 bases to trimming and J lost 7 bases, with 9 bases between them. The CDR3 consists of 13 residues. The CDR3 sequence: CASSLASGSGYTF. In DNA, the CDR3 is TGTGCCAGCAGCTTAGCGTCGGGTTCTGGCTACACCTTC.

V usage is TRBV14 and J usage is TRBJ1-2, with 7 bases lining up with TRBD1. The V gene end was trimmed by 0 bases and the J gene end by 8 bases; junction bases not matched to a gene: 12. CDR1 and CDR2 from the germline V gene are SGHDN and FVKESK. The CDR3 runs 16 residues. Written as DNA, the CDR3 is TGTGCCAGCAGCCAAGAAGGGATAACAGGGGTTGCCGGCTACACCTTC. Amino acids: CASSQEGITGVAGYTF.

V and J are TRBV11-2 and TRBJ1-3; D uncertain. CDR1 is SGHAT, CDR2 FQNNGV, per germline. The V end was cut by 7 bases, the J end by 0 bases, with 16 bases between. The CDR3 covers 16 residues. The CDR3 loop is CASTPRWTGSGNTIYF. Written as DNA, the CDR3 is TGTGCCAGCACCCCCCGGTGGACCGGCTCTGGAAACACCATATATTTT.

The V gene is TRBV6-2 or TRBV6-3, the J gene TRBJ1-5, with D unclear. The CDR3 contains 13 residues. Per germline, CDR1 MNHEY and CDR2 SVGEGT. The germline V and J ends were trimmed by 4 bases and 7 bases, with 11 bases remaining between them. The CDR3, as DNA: TGTGCCAGCAGTTCCGCCGGCCGGCAGCCCCAGCATTTT. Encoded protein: CASSSAGRQPQHF.

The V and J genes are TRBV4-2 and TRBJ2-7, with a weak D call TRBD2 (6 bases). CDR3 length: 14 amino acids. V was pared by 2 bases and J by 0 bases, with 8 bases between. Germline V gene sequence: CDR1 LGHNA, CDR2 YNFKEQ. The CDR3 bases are TGTGCCAGCAGCCAACAGACTAGCTCCTACGAGCAGTACTTC. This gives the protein CASSQQTSSYEQYF.

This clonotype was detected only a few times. The CDR3 DNA reads as TGTGCCAGCAGTTACGCAGGACGCGACTATGGCTACACCTTC. Translation gives CASSYAGRDYGYTF. V gene TRBV6-2 or TRBV6-3 combines with J gene TRBJ1-2; D uncertain. The CDR3 spans 14 residues. CDR1 and CDR2 (germline): MNHEY, SVGEGT. V was clipped by 2 bases and J by 3 bases, with 10 bases between them.

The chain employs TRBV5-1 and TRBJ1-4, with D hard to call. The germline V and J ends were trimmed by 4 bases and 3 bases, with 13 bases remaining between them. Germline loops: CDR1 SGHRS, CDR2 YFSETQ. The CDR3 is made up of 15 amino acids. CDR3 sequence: CASSDVSGANEKLFF. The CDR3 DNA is TGCGCCAGCAGCGACGTATCAGGAGCTAATGAAAAACTGTTTTTT. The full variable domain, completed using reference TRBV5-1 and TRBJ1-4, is KAGVTQTPRYLIKTRGQQVTLSCSPISGHRSVSWYQQTPGQGLQFLFEYFSETQRNKGNFPGRFSGRQFSNSRSEMNVSTLELGDSALYLCASSDVSGANEKLFFGSGTQLSVL.

Here the CDR3 DNA reads TGTGCCAGCACCCAATGTAGGTCTCCCACCACCTGCGAGCAGTACTTC. It encodes CASTQCRSPTTCEQYF. This chain links TRBV12-3 or TRBV12-4 with TRBJ2-5; D not certain. The end of the DNA fits TRBJ2-7 better, so the J call may be wrong. CDR3 length: 16 amino acids.

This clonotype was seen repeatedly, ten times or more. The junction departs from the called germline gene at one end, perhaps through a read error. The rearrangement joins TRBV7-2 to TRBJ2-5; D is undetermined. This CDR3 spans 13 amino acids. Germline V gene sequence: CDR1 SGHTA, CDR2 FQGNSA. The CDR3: CASSLSPGETQYF. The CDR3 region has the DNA TGCGCCAGCAGCTTGTCCCCCGGCGAGACCCAGTACTTC.

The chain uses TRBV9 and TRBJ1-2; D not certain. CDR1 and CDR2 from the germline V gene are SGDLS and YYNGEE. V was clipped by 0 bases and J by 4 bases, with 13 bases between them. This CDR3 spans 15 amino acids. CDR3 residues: CASSVDGVGFYGYTF. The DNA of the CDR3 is TGTGCCAGCAGCGTAGATGGGGTTGGATTCTATGGCTACACCTTC.

Here the CDR3 DNA reads TGCGCCAGCACACCCCAGGATACGCAGTATTTT. Translation gives CASTPQDTQYF. V gene TRBV10-2 combines with J gene TRBJ2-3; D not certain. CDR1 and CDR2 (germline): WSHSY, SAAADI. Trimming took 7 bases from V and 6 from J, leaving 8 bases between them. This CDR3 has 11 residues.